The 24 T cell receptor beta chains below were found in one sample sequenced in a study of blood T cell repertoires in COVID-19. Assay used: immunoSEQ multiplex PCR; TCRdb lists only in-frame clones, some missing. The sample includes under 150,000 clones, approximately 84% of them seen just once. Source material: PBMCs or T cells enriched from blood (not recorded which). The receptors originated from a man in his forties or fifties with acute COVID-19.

CDR3 DNA: TGTGCCAGCAGCGTAGGGGGGCGCCTGAACACTGAAGCTTTCTTT. Translating it yields CASSVGGRLNTEAFF. The chain employs TRBV9 and TRBJ1-1; the D gene is possibly TRBD1 (6 bases). From germline, CDR1 is SGDLS and CDR2 YYNGEE. Trimming left V 0 bases short and J 0 bases short, with 9 bases between. This CDR3 spans 15 amino acids.

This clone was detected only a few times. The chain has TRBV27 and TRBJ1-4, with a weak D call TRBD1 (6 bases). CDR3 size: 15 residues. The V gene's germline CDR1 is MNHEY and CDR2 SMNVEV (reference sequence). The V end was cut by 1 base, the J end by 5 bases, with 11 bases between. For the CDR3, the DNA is TGTGCCAGCAGTTTATGGGGAGGGGGGAATGAAAAACTGTTTTTT. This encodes CASSLWGGGNEKLFF.

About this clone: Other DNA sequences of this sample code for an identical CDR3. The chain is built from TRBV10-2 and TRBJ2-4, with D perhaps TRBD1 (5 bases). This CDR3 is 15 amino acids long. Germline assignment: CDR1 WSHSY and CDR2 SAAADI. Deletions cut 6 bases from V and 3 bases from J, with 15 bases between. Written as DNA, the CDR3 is TGCGCCAGCAGCCTACAAGGGGCGGTCAAAAACATTCAGTACTTC. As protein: CASSLQGAVKNIQYF.

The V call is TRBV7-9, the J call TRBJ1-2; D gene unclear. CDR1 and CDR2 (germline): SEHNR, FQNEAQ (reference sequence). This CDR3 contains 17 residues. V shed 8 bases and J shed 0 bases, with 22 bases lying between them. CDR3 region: CASYAVEVGMTNYGYTF. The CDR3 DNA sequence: TGTGCCAGCTATGCCGTGGAGGTTGGGATGACTAACTATGGCTACACCTTC.

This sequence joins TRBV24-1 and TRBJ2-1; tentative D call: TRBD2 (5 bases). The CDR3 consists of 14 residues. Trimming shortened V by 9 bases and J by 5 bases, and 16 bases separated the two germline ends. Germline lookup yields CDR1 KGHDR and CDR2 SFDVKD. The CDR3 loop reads CATSLVGVNNEQFF. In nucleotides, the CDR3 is TGTGCCACCTCTCTCGTGGGAGTTAACAATGAGCAGTTCTTC.

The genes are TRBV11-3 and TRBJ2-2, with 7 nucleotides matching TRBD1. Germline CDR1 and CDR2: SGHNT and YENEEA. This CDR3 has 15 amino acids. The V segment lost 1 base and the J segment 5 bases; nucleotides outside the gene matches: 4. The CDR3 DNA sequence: TGTGCCAGCAGCTTAGTAGGGGGCGCGACCGGGGAGCTGTTTTTT. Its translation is CASSLVGGATGELFF.

CDR3 region: CSVVGRGVDYGYTF. The DNA of the CDR3 is TGCAGCGTTGTCGGGCGGGGAGTTGACTATGGCTACACCTTC. The chain recombines TRBV29-1 with TRBJ1-2, with D unclear. CDR1 and CDR2 (germline): SQVTM, ANQGSEA. The CDR3 sequence is 14 residues long. Deletions cut 4 bases from V and 3 bases from J, with 15 bases between.

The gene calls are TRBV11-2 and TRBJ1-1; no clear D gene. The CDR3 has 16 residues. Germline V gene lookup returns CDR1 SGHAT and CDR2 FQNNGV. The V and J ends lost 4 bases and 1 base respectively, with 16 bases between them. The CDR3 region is CASSYMGVFSNTEAFF. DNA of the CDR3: TGTGCCAGCAGCTATATGGGAGTGTTTTCGAACACTGAAGCTTTCTTT.

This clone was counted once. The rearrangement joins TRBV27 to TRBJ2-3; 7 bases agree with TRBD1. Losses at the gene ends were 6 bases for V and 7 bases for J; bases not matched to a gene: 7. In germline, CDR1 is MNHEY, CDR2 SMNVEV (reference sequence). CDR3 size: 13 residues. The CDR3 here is CASRPSGGYTQYF. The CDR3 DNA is TGTGCCAGCAGACCCTCAGGGGGATATACGCAGTATTTT.

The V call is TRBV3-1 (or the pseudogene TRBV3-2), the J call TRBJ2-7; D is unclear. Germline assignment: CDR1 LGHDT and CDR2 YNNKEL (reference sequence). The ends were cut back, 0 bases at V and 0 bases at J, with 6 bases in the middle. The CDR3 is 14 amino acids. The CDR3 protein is CASSQDASSYEQYF. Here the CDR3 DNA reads TGTGCCAGCAGCCAAGATGCCAGCTCCTACGAGCAGTACTTC.

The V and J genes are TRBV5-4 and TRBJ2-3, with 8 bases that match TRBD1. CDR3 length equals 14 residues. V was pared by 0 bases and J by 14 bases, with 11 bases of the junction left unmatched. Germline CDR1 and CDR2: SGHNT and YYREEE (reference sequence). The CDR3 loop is CASSLAVEQGAWYF. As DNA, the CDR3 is TGTGCCAGCAGCTTGGCCGTGGAGCAGGGGGCGTGGTATTTT.

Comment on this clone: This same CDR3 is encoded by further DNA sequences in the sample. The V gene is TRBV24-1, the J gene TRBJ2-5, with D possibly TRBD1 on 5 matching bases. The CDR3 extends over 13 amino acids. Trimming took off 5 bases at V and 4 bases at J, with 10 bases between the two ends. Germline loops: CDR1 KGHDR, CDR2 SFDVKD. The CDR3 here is CATSAWGRETQYF. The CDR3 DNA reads TGTGCCACCAGTGCTTGGGGCCGAGAGACCCAGTACTTC.

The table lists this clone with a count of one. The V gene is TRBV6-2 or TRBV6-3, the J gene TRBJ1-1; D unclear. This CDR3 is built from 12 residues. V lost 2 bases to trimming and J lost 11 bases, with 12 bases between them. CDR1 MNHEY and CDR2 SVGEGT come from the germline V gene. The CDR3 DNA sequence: TGTGCCAGCAGTTACGGGAGCCCGACCGCTTTCTTT. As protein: CASSYGSPTAFF.

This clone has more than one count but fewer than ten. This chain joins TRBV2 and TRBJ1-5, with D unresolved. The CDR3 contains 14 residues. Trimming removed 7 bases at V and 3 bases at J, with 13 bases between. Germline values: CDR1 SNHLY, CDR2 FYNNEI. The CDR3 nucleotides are TGTGCCAGCACGGAGCTAGGAGCCAATCAGCCCCAGCATTTT. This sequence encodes CASTELGANQPQHF. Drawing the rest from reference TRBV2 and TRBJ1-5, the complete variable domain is EPEVTQTPSHQVTQMGQEVILRCVPISNHLYFYWYRQILGQKVEFLVSFYNNEISEKSEIFDDQFSVERPDGSNFTLKIRSTKLEDSAMYFCASTELGANQPQHFGDGTRLSIL.

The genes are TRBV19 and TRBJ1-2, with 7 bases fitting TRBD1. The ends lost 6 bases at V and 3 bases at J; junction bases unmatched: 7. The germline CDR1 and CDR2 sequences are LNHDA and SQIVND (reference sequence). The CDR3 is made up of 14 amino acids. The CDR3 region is CASSNRGSYYGYTF. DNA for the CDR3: TGTGCCAGTAGCAACAGGGGATCCTACTATGGCTACACCTTC.

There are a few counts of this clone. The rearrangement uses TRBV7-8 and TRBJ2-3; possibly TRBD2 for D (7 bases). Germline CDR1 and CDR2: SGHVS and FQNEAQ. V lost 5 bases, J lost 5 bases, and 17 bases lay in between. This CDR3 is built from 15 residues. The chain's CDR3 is CASSLLRGPQDTQYF. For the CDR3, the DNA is TGTGCCAGCAGCCTTTTGCGGGGGCCCCAAGATACGCAGTATTTT. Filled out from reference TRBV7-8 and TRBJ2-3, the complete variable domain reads GAGVSQSPRYKVAKRGQDVALRCDPISGHVSLFWYQQALGQGPEFLTYFQNEAQLDKSGLPSDRFFAERPEGSVSTLKIQRTQQEDSAVYLCASSLLRGPQDTQYFGPGTRLTVL.

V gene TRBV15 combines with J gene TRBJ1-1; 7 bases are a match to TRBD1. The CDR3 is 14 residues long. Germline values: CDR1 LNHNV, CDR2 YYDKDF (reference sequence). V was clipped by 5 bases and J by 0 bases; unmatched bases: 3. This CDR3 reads CATSGTVMNTEAFF. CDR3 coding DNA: TGTGCCACCAGCGGGACAGTTATGAACACTGAAGCTTTCTTT.

In DNA form, the CDR3 reads TGTGCCACCAGCTTAGACAGGAGCTCCTATAATTCACCCCTCCACTTT. Translated, it gives CATSLDRSSYNSPLHF. This chain links TRBV15 with TRBJ1-6, with TRBD1 as a possible D gene (6 bases). Germline CDR1 reads LNHNV; CDR2 reads YYDKDF (reference sequence). The CDR3 is made up of 16 amino acids. V was clipped by 5 bases and J by 0 bases, with 11 bases between them.

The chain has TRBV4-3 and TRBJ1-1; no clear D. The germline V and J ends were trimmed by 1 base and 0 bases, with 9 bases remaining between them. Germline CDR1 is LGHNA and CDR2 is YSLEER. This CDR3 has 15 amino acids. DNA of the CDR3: TGCGCCAGCAGCCAAGGAACGGCGGTGAACACTGAAGCTTTCTTT. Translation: CASSQGTAVNTEAFF.

The CDR3 DNA reads as TGTGCCAGCAGTGGTGAGCCGAGACGCCGGACTTTGGAAGCTTTCTTT. Protein product: CASSGEPRRRTLEAFF. The chain links TRBV6-2 or TRBV6-3 to TRBJ1-1; the D is unclear. V lost 5 bases to trimming and J lost 8 bases, with 24 bases between them. Per the germline V gene, CDR1 is MNHEY and CDR2 is SVGEGT. This CDR3 is 16 amino acids long.

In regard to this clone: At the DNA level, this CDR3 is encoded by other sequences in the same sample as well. The CDR3 nucleotides are TGTGCCAGCAGCTTGCAGGGTGCCTATGGCTACACCTTC. This sequence encodes CASSLQGAYGYTF. The V call is TRBV5-4, the J call TRBJ1-2, with a possible D match to TRBD1 (5 bases). The CDR3 is made up of 13 amino acids. The germline V and J ends were trimmed by 1 base and 4 bases, with 8 bases remaining between them. Germline CDR1 reads SGHNT; CDR2 reads YYREEE (reference sequence).

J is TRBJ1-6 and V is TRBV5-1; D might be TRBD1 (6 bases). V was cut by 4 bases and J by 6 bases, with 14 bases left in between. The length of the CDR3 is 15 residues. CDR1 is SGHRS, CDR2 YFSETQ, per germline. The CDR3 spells CASSKGTGTNSPLHF. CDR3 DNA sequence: TGCGCCAGCAGCAAGGGTACAGGGACTAATTCACCCCTCCACTTT. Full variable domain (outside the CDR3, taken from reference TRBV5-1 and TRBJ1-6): KAGVTQTPRYLIKTRGQQVTLSCSPISGHRSVSWYQQTPGQGLQFLFEYFSETQRNKGNFPGRFSGRQFSNSRSEMNVSTLELGDSALYLCASSKGTGTNSPLHFGNGTRLTVT.

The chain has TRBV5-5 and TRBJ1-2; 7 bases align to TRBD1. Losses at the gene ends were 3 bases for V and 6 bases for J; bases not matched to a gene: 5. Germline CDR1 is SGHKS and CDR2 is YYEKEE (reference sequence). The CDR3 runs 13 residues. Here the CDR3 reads CASSSTGEDGYTF. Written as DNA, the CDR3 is TGTGCCAGCAGCTCTACAGGGGAGGATGGCTACACCTTC.

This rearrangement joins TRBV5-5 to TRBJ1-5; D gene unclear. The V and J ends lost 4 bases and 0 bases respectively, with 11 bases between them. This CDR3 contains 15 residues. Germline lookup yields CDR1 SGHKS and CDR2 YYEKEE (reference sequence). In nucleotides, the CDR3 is TGTGCCAGCAGCCCGGGAATTAATAGCAATCAGCCCCAGCATTTT. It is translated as CASSPGINSNQPQHF.